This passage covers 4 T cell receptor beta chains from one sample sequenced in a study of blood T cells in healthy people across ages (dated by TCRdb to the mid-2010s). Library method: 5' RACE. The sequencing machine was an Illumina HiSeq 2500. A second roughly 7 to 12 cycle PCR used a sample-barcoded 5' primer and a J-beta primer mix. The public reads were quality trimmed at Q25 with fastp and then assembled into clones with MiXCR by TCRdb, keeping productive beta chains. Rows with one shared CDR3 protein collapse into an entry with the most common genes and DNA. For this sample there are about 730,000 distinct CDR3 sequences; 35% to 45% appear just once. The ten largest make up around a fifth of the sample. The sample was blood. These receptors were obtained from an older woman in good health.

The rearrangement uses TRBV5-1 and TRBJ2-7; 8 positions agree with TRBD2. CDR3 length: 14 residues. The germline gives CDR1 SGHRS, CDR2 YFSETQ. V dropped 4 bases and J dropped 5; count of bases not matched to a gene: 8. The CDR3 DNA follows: TGCGCCAGCAGCCCGGGCTCAGCGGGAGACGAGCAGTACTTC. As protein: CASSPGSAGDEQYF.

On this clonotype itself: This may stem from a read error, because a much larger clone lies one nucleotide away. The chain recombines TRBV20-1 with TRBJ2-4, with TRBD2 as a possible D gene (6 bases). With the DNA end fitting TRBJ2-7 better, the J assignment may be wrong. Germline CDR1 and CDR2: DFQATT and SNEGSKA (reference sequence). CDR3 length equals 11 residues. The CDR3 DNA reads TGCAGTGCTAGCGGGAGAGGCGAGCAGTACGTC. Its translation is CSASGRGEQYV.

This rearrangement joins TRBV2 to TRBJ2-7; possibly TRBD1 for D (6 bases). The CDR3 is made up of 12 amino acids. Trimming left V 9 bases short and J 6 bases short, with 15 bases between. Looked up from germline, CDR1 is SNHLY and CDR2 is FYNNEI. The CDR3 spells CASRVNRVEQYF. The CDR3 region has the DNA TGTGCCAGTCGTGTCAACAGGGTCGAGCAGTACTTC.

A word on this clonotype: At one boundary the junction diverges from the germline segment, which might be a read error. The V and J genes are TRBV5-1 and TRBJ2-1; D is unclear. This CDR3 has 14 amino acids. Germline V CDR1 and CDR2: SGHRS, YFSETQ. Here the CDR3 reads CASSLDSSYNVQFF. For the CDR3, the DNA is TGCGCCAGCAGCTTGGACAGCTCGTACAATGTGCAGTTCTTC.